The clone carrying this T cell receptor beta chain has just a few counts. Its target is not known. Germline and junction disagree at one end, which may indicate a read error. The sample comes from a study of vaccination and CD4 T cells after COVID-19. The wider study: Comprising six males and four females, the convalescent participants counted two Hispanic individuals among them.

The sample's treatment: roughly 11-day PBMC culture with coronavirus spike peptide pools or control peptides (ViraFEST assay). The assay that was used to sequence DNA from cultured CD4+ T cells was the Oncomine TCR Beta short-read assay. TCRdb reprocessed the PCR reads via MiXCR and lists one record per CDR3 protein. This table holds 15,000 to 25,000 distinct CDR3 sequences, around 46% found once. This clonotype was sampled from a human donor who had recovered from COVID-19. The material sequenced was CD4+ T cells from blood, cultured in vitro, taken before SARS-CoV-2 vaccination.

The CDR3 bases are TGCGCCAGCAGCCCTGTGGGACAGGGGCACACTGAAGCTTTCTTT. Translated: CASSPVGQGHTEAFF. This chain links TRBV11-2 with TRBJ1-1; 10 positions match TRBD1. Germline CDR1 SGHAT, CDR2 FQNNGV. This CDR3 has 15 amino acids.